The 29 T cell receptor beta chains given below trace back to one sample, sequenced in a study of blood T cell repertoires in COVID-19. The method was immunoSEQ multiplex PCR; TCRdb's version includes in-frame clones alone and lacks a portion of them. Of 400,000 to 450,000 clones in the sample, approximately 92% were seen once. Sequenced: PBMCs or T cells enriched from blood (not recorded which). Source of these receptors: a man aged 25-40 years who had recovered from COVID-19.

The rearrangement joins TRBV10-2 to TRBJ2-5; the D gene is possibly TRBD2 (6 bases). CDR1 WSHSY and CDR2 SAAADI come from the germline V gene. The CDR3 is 12 residues long. With 6 bases removed from V and 4 bases from J, the gap between germline ends came to 9 bases. CDR3 sequence: CASREGGETQYF. In DNA form, the CDR3 reads TGCGCCAGCAGAGAGGGAGGAGAGACCCAGTACTTC.

The V gene is TRBV19, the J gene TRBJ2-1; TRBD2 matches at 11 bases. Trimming at V came to 10 bases and at J to 8 bases, leaving 10 bases not matched to a gene. The length of the CDR3 is 14 residues. From germline, CDR1 is LNHDA and CDR2 SQIVND (reference sequence). The CDR3 loop reads CATGELAGADEQFF. The CDR3 DNA reads as TGTGCCACAGGGGAACTAGCGGGAGCAGATGAGCAGTTCTTC.

This clone was found once. This chain uses TRBV27 with TRBJ2-7; 9 bases fit TRBD1. CDR3 length equals 14 residues. V was clipped by 5 bases and J by 5 bases; unmatched bases: 7. Germline V gives CDR1 MNHEY, CDR2 SMNVEV (reference sequence). CDR3 in amino acids: CASSLGQGYDEQYF. The CDR3 nucleotides are TGTGCCAGCAGTCTGGGACAGGGCTACGACGAGCAGTACTTC.

The J gene is TRBJ1-2, the V gene TRBV16, with 8 bases aligning to TRBD1. V gave up 2 bases and J gave up 4 bases; unmatched junction bases: 3. The CDR3 sequence is 14 residues long. The germline V gene has CDR1 KGHSY and CDR2 FQNENV. As DNA, the CDR3 is TGTGCCAGCAGCCAAGACAGGGGAGGCTATGGCTACACCTTC. This translates into CASSQDRGGYGYTF.

J is TRBJ2-7 and V is TRBV3-1 (or the pseudogene TRBV3-2), with 7 bases matching TRBD1. With 0 bases clipped from V and 3 bases from J, the junction kept 11 bases outside the gene matches. Germline loops: CDR1 LGHDT, CDR2 YNNKEL (reference sequence). The CDR3 is 17 amino acids. The CDR3 loop reads CASSQDERGRLIYEQYF. In DNA form, the CDR3 reads TGTGCCAGCAGCCAAGATGAGAGGGGGCGGTTGATCTACGAGCAGTACTTC.

This clone was observed a single time. The chain is built from TRBV18 and TRBJ1-1, with TRBD1 matching 7 bases. Losses at the gene ends were 4 bases for V and 2 bases for J; bases not matched to a gene: 7. The CDR3 length is 15 residues. Germline-derived CDR1 and CDR2 are KGHSH and LQKENI. The CDR3 nucleotides are TGTGCCAGCTCACAACAGGGGAATGCCAACACTGAAGCTTTCTTT. This gives the protein CASSQQGNANTEAFF.

This rearrangement joins TRBV9 to TRBJ2-3; D perhaps matches TRBD2 (6 bases). The germline gives CDR1 SGDLS, CDR2 YYNGEE. This CDR3 contains 19 residues. V was clipped by 0 bases and J by 0 bases, with 20 bases between them. CDR3 residues: CASSVEAGRSGPSTDTQYF. As DNA, the CDR3 is TGTGCCAGCAGCGTAGAAGCGGGCCGCAGCGGGCCTAGCACAGATACGCAGTATTTT.

The rearrangement links TRBV28 to TRBJ2-1; 14 bases match TRBD2. Germline CDR1 and CDR2: MDHEN and SYDVKM. The CDR3 loop spans 17 amino acids. Unmatched junction bases numbered 5, after V lost 1 base and J lost 6 bases. Here the CDR3 reads CASSLSLGTSGSNEQFF. The CDR3 nucleotides are TGTGCCAGCAGTTTATCCCTCGGGACTAGCGGGAGCAATGAGCAGTTCTTC.

V gene TRBV6-4 combines with J gene TRBJ1-2; D is uncertain. Germline CDR1 MRHNA, CDR2 SNTAGT. CDR3 length equals 12 residues. Trimming pared 3 bases from V and 3 bases from J, leaving 5 bases between. CDR3 sequence (DNA): TGTGCCAGCAGTGAGTCTCACTATGGCTACACCTTC. It codes for CASSESHYGYTF.

The chain combines TRBV5-1 with TRBJ2-1; maybe TRBD1 (6 bases). The CDR3 is made up of 15 amino acids. V shed 0 bases and J shed 7 bases, with 14 bases lying between them. Germline V gene sequence: CDR1 SGHRS, CDR2 YFSETQ. The CDR3 DNA reads as TGCGCCAGCAGCTTGGAGGGGATTACAGGGAATGAGCAGTTCTTC. Protein sequence: CASSLEGITGNEQFF. Variable domain in full (rest from reference TRBV5-1 and TRBJ2-1): KAGVTQTPRYLIKTRGQQVTLSCSPISGHRSVSWYQQTPGQGLQFLFEYFSETQRNKGNFPGRFSGRQFSNSRSEMNVSTLELGDSALYLCASSLEGITGNEQFFGPGTRLTVL.

The genes are TRBV19 and TRBJ2-1, with TRBD2 matching over 9 bases. The CDR3 consists of 20 residues. Trimming at V came to 4 bases and at J to 3 bases, leaving 19 bases not matched to a gene. Germline V lookup: CDR1 LNHDA, CDR2 SQIVND (reference sequence). This CDR3 reads CASSRLAGDRLSLYYNEQFF. The CDR3 DNA reads as TGTGCCAGTAGTAGATTAGCGGGAGATCGCCTAAGCCTTTACTACAATGAGCAGTTCTTC.

The chain joins TRBV3-1 (or the pseudogene TRBV3-2) to TRBJ1-2; D is possibly TRBD1 (5 bases). V was cut by 0 bases and J by 8 bases, with 10 bases left in between. From germline, CDR1 is LGHDT and CDR2 YNNKEL (reference sequence). CDR3 length: 13 residues. In nucleotides, the CDR3 is TGTGCCAGCAGCCAAGACAGGGCGCGGGGCTACACCTTC. This sequence encodes CASSQDRARGYTF.

The rearrangement links TRBV3-1 (or the pseudogene TRBV3-2) to TRBJ2-1, with 7 bases identical to TRBD1. Germline CDR1 LGHDT, CDR2 YNNKEL (reference sequence). CDR3 length equals 17 residues. V lost 0 bases to trimming and J lost 8 bases; unmatched junction nucleotides: 13. The CDR3, as DNA: TGTGCCAGCAGCCAAGATCTGACAGGGTACGGCTTAGATGAGCAGTTCTTC. The encoded protein is CASSQDLTGYGLDEQFF.

The rearrangement joins TRBV3-1 (or the pseudogene TRBV3-2) to TRBJ2-7, with 8 bases identical to TRBD1. This CDR3 contains 15 residues. Germline CDR1 and CDR2: LGHDT and YNNKEL (reference sequence). Germline trimming cut 4 bases from V and 4 bases from J; bases unmatched to any gene: 9. This CDR3 reads CASSPAGTGLYEQYF. CDR3 nucleotides: TGTGCCAGCAGCCCCGCCGGGACAGGCCTTTACGAGCAGTACTTC.

This clone has a handful of counts. The chain uses TRBV12-3 or TRBV12-4 and TRBJ2-7; D is undetermined. CDR3 length: 13 residues. V was shortened by 5 bases and J by 6 bases, with 14 bases between the two germline ends. CDR3 sequence: CASSTRPTGEQYF. DNA for the CDR3: TGTGCCAGCAGTACCCGTCCCACCGGCGAGCAGTACTTC.

V usage is TRBV18 and J usage is TRBJ2-5; D is unresolved. Germline CDR1 reads KGHSH; CDR2 reads LQKENI. V was pared by 3 bases and J by 2 bases, with 16 bases between. The CDR3 has 16 amino acids. The CDR3 nucleotides are TGTGCCAGCTCACCCACGCAAATGCCTCTACAAGAGACCCAGTACTTC. It translates to CASSPTQMPLQETQYF. Supplemented by reference TRBV18 and TRBJ2-5, the full variable domain reads NAGVMQNPRHLVRRRGQEARLRCSPMKGHSHVYWYRQLPEEGLKFMVYLQKENIIDESGMPKERFSAEFPKEGPSILRIQQVVRGDSAAYFCASSPTQMPLQETQYFGPGTRLLVL.

The V and J genes are TRBV28 and TRBJ1-5; possibly TRBD1 for D (5 bases). Trimming shortened V by 6 bases and J by 3 bases, and 15 bases separated the two germline ends. Germline CDR1 and CDR2: MDHEN and SYDVKM. The CDR3 is 15 residues long. The chain's CDR3 is CASRLLGGNNQPQHF. The CDR3 bases are TGTGCCAGCAGACTCCTCGGGGGAAACAATCAGCCCCAGCATTTT.

V usage is TRBV7-2 and J usage is TRBJ2-1; the match to TRBD2 covers 7 bases. Germline CDR1 and CDR2: SGHTA and FQGNSA. The junction had 9 bases not matched to a gene; V was cut back by 5 bases and J by 5 bases. The CDR3 runs to 15 residues. The chain's CDR3 is CASSPPRSGNNEQFF. The CDR3 DNA sequence: TGTGCCAGCAGCCCCCCCCGAAGCGGGAACAATGAGCAGTTCTTC.

CDR3 DNA: TGTGCCACCAGTGATTTGAGGGGGCCGGGTGTTGGTGAGCAGTTCTTC. It specifies CATSDLRGPGVGEQFF. The chain joins TRBV24-1 to TRBJ2-1, with TRBD1 matching 7 bases. The CDR3 length is 16 residues. The V gene's germline CDR1 is KGHDR and CDR2 SFDVKD. The V segment lost 0 bases and the J segment 9 bases; nucleotides outside the gene matches: 10.

The rearrangement uses TRBV27 and TRBJ2-1, with TRBD2 matching over 8 bases. The trim removed 8 bases at V and 0 bases at J, leaving 6 bases unmatched. Germline V gene lookup returns CDR1 MNHEY and CDR2 SMNVEV (reference sequence). The CDR3 length is 15 residues. Here the CDR3 reads CASAPGTSSYNEQFF. The CDR3 region has the DNA TGTGCCAGCGCCCCCGGGACTAGCTCCTACAATGAGCAGTTCTTC.

The chain uses TRBV5-1 and TRBJ1-4, with 8 bases that match TRBD1. V shed 4 bases and J 7 bases; nucleotides not matched to a gene: 9. The germline V gene has CDR1 SGHRS and CDR2 YFSETQ. The CDR3 is 15 amino acids. The CDR3 loop is CASSVQGVGGEKLFF. The DNA of the CDR3 is TGCGCCAGCAGCGTACAGGGGGTTGGGGGTGAAAAACTGTTTTTT.

This clone was picked up a small number of times. This chain joins TRBV9 and TRBJ1-1; D uncertain. This CDR3 is built from 15 residues. Germline V lookup: CDR1 SGDLS, CDR2 YYNGEE. V was cut by 0 bases and J by 0 bases, with 9 bases left in between. The CDR3 here is CASSVAGSLNTEAFF. As DNA, the CDR3 is TGTGCCAGCAGCGTAGCGGGATCACTGAACACTGAAGCTTTCTTT.

J is TRBJ2-1 and V is TRBV7-9, with 15 bases fitting TRBD2. The CDR3 has 17 amino acids. The V segment lost 5 bases and the J segment 7 bases; nucleotides outside the gene matches: 9. Per germline, CDR1 SEHNR and CDR2 FQNEAQ (reference sequence). The DNA for the CDR3 is TGTGCCAGCAGCCCACCCCAGGGACTAGCGGGAGGTAATGAGCAGTTCTTC. Translation: CASSPPQGLAGGNEQFF.

V gene TRBV5-1 combines with J gene TRBJ2-7, with TRBD2 matching over 10 bases. From germline, CDR1 is SGHRS and CDR2 YFSETQ. V trimming: 0 bases; J trimming: 0 bases; junction bases outside the gene matches: 6. This CDR3 region has 17 residues. CDR3 loop: CASSLGSRTSGSYEQYF. For the CDR3, the DNA is TGCGCCAGCAGCTTGGGTAGCCGGACTAGCGGCTCCTACGAGCAGTACTTC.

This chain connects TRBV12-5 to TRBJ2-2; possibly TRBD1 for D (6 bases). The CDR3 is 14 amino acids. V was pared by 6 bases and J by 7 bases, with 15 bases between. Germline CDR1 reads LGHNT; CDR2 reads FRNRAP. The CDR3 here is CASGTGLSDGELFF. The CDR3 DNA reads TGTGCTAGTGGAACAGGGTTGTCTGACGGGGAGCTGTTTTTT. Filled out from reference TRBV12-5 and TRBJ2-2, the complete variable domain reads DARVTQTPRHKVTEMGQEVTMRCQPILGHNTVFWYRQTMMQGLELLAYFRNRAPLDDSGMPKDRFSAEMPDATLATLKIQPSEPRDSAVYFCASGTGLSDGELFFGEGSRLTVL.

CDR3 in DNA: TGTGCCAGCAGTGCGAGGACTAGCGGGAGTTCAATAAGGAATGAGCAGTTCTTC. Its translation is CASSARTSGSSIRNEQFF. The chain has TRBV2 and TRBJ2-1; 13 positions agree with TRBD2. V was clipped by 4 bases and J by 7 bases; unmatched bases: 13. CDR1 SNHLY and CDR2 FYNNEI come from the germline V gene. CDR3 length: 18 residues.

This sequence joins TRBV6-5 and TRBJ2-5; 7 bases are a match to TRBD1. The V gene end was trimmed by 5 bases and the J gene end by 2 bases; junction bases not matched to a gene: 2. Germline values: CDR1 MNHEY, CDR2 SVGAGI. This CDR3 contains 13 residues. CDR3 in amino acids: CASSKTGQETQYF. DNA of the CDR3: TGTGCCAGCAGTAAGACAGGGCAAGAGACCCAGTACTTC.

The rearrangement uses TRBV10-3 and TRBJ2-2, with 7 positions matching TRBD1. V trimming: 6 bases; J trimming: 3 bases; junction bases outside the gene matches: 4. This CDR3 is 14 amino acids long. Germline V gives CDR1 ENHRY, CDR2 SYGVKD. CDR3 loop: CAIRRGLDTGELFF. The CDR3 nucleotides are TGTGCCATCAGAAGGGGGCTAGACACCGGGGAGCTGTTTTTT.

The chain uses TRBV6-5 and TRBJ1-4; TRBD1 matches at 8 bases. After removal of 8 bases from V and 7 bases from J, the junction contained 6 bases not matched to a gene. CDR3 size: 13 residues. The germline CDR1 and CDR2 sequences are MNHEY and SVGAGI. CDR3 bases: TGTGCCAGCTACGGACAGGGTATTGAAAAACTGTTTTTT. This sequence encodes CASYGQGIEKLFF.